These T cell receptor beta chains were read from a single sample in a study of cytomegalovirus exposure and HLA in healthy donors. The repertoire was sequenced with immunoSEQ multiplex PCR; TCRdb's copy has only in-frame clones and lacks some. The sample includes under 200,000 clones, about four fifths of them seen just once. Sequencing was carried out using PBMCs. The receptors were gathered from a man aged 45-65 years in good health and CMV-seropositive. The conserved cysteine and the conserved F or W are not part of the CDR3 here. Clone size is given for some rows only: seen once, a few or many times, or a class if the clone is expanded.

v_gene	abundance	j_gene	CDR3aa
TRBV7-6	NA	TRBJ1-2	ASSLRTDYYGYT
TRBV6-5	NA	TRBJ2-7	ASTKKDRRYEQY
TRBV7-3	NA	TRBJ2-1	ASSPRGARNEQF
TRBV5-6	once	TRBJ1-3	ASSPSSPGDTIY
TRBV7-2	NA	TRBJ1-2	ASSSSQGGINYGYT
TRBV19	NA	TRBJ2-7	ASSIGGHPYEQY
TRBV18	few	TRBJ2-1	ASHGGGRAGEQF
TRBV5-8	NA	TRBJ2-3	ASSLAGQGFTDTQY
TRBV18	NA	TRBJ1-1	ASLPLGDTEAF
TRBV4-2	NA	TRBJ1-5	ASSPGRNQPQH
TRBV7-7	NA	TRBJ1-5	ASSLAGQDNQPQH
TRBV2	NA	TRBJ2-3	ASRPRRGGTDTQY
TRBV7-9	NA	TRBJ2-1	ASSLVGSGLYNEQF
TRBV7-6	NA	TRBJ2-1	ASSAQLPTQTNEQF
TRBV7-8	NA	TRBJ1-6	ASSLEGQVGNSPLH
TRBV6-5	NA	TRBJ1-2	ASSWTDSDYGYT
TRBV7-3	NA	TRBJ2-7	ASSLTGTGRYEQY
TRBV5-1	NA	TRBJ2-7	ASNPSDRDPYEQY
TRBV30	NA	TRBJ2-3	AWEGTGVLNTQY
TRBV18	NA	NA	ASSSTRGGTQGYEQY
TRBV28	NA	TRBJ2-7	ASTVTSGVSYEQY
TRBV6-5	NA	TRBJ1-4	ASSYTQGDNEKLF
TRBV5-1	NA	TRBJ2-1	ASTTSGRLDNEQF
TRBV19	NA	TRBJ1-1	ASSIDPRGNTEAF
TRBV19	NA	TRBJ1-5	ASSRNRDRTKSNQPQH
TRBV29-1	NA	TRBJ2-3	SVAGGDTQY
TRBV6-5	few	TRBJ2-7	ASSYEESAYEQY
TRBV30	NA	TRBJ1-5	AWGLNSRQPQH
TRBV4-3	NA	TRBJ1-2	ASSQVGQGRNYGYT
TRBV7-9	NA	TRBJ2-5	AYRGTGKETQY
TRBV28	NA	TRBJ1-1	ATDSYNTEAF
TRBV28	NA	TRBJ2-1	ASSSPGPIRVNEQF
TRBV5-6	NA	TRBJ1-5	ASSSGVPRGQPQH
TRBV15	NA	NA	ATSRAGPYEQY
TRBV5-4	NA	TRBJ2-1	ASSLGAGRGRYNEQF
TRBV20-1	once	TRBJ2-7	SARAGWMAG
TRBV4-2	NA	TRBJ2-1	ASSQAPGVAYNEQF
TRBV19	NA	TRBJ2-7	ASSPGDRFPYEQY
TRBV6-5	NA	TRBJ2-1	ASSSYYNEQF
TRBV6-5	NA	TRBJ2-7	ASSKTGARTYEQY
TRBV30	NA	TRBJ1-2	AWSPRQGYT
TRBV11-2	NA	TRBJ2-1	ASSDGSGSGGRDEQF
TRBV5-6	NA	TRBJ1-1	ASSLGAGDTEAF
TRBV29-1	NA	TRBJ2-7	SVETGVSYEQY
TRBV28	NA	TRBJ1-5	ASSFPWTGGNQPQH
TRBV9	NA	TRBJ2-3	ASSVVGAPTDTQY
TRBV5-1	NA	TRBJ1-6	ASSASQGLWDNSPLH
TRBV28	NA	TRBJ2-7	ASTGGSYEQY
TRBV7-9	NA	TRBJ1-1	ASSLWDTNTEAF
TRBV9	NA	TRBJ2-7	ASSVEGTSGGGDEQY
TRBV6-5	NA	TRBJ1-2	ASSSTTTHPNYGYT
TRBV6-1	NA	TRBJ2-7	ATSPGLDPFYEQY